These T cell receptor beta chains were read from a single sample in a study of T cells in Graves' hyperthyroidism and ophthalmopathy. TCRdb itself ran the multiplex PCR reads through MiXCR, one entry per CDR3 protein. The repertoire holds fewer than 900,000 distinct CDR3 sequences, with approximately 18% as singletons. Specimen: blood. The source is a woman aged 45-65 years with Graves' hyperthyroidism that later progressed to Graves' ophthalmopathy. CDR3s include the opening cysteine and the closing phenylalanine or tryptophan. A D gene is named only where the DNA matches it firmly. Expanded clones get a size class; other rows say once, few or many, or leave the size out.

length	size	V	J	D	DNA	CDR3
14	many	TRBV3-1	TRBJ1-5	TRBD1	TGTGCCAGCAGCCCTCGACAGGGGGTTTGGCCCCAGCATTTT	CASSPRQGVWPQHF
14	few	TRBV5-6	TRBJ1-1	.	TGTGCCAGCAGCTTGGGACCCGAGTACACTGAAGCTTTCTTT	CASSLGPEYTEAFF
14	many	TRBV2	TRBJ1-2	.	TGTGCCAGCACCCGGGCCCGCGGAAACTATGGCTACACCTTC	CASTRARGNYGYTF
14	.	TRBV7-2	TRBJ2-3	.	TGTGCCAGCAGCTCTCTAGGATACACAGATACGCAGTATTTT	CASSSLGYTDTQYF
15	.	TRBV11-2	TRBJ1-1	.	TGTGCCAGCAGCCATACTCAGGGGAGCGGCACTGAAGCTTTCTTT	CASSHTQGSGTEAFF
17	many	TRBV20-1	TRBJ2-3	TRBD2	TGCAGTGCTGAAAGACTAGCGGGGGGCCTACACACAGATACGCAGTATTTT	CSAERLAGGLHTDTQYF
15	few	TRBV5-6	TRBJ1-2	TRBD1	TGTGCCAGCGGAGACAGGGGGCGCACGTACTATGGCTACACCTTC	CASGDRGRTYYGYTF
14	.	TRBV4-1	TRBJ1-1	.	TGCGCCAGCAGCCAAGAAAAGGAGGGCACTGAAGCTTTCTTT	CASSQEKEGTEAFF
11	many	TRBV5-8	TRBJ1-2	.	TGTGCCAGCAGCTTGGAGATTGGCTACACCTTC	CASSLEIGYTF
13	.	TRBV7-3	TRBJ2-2	.	TGTGCCAGCAGCTACGGGTACACCGGGGAGCTGTTTTTT	CASSYGYTGELFF
19	.	TRBV2	TRBJ2-3	TRBD1	TGTGCCAGCAGTGTCCGAGATGCGGGACAGGGGCCCAGCACAGATACGCAGTATTTT	CASSVRDAGQGPSTDTQYF
13	few	TRBV24-1	TRBJ1-1	TRBD1	TGTGCCACCAGGGACAGGGAAGGTACTGAAGCTTTCTTT	CATRDREGTEAFF
12	.	TRBV19	TRBJ1-2	.	TGTGCCAGTAGTCCACAGGGCGTTGGCTACACCTTC	CASSPQGVGYTF
16	many	TRBV7-6	TRBJ2-1	TRBD2	TGTGCCAGCAGCCCAATACTAGCGGGGGGTTACAATGAGCAGTTCTTC	CASSPILAGGYNEQFF
16	many	TRBV18	TRBJ1-1	TRBD1	TGTGCCAGCTCAGGAAGACGGGACAGGGCTGGGAGTGAAGCTTTCTTT	CASSGRRDRAGSEAFF
15	few	TRBV19	TRBJ1-1	TRBD1	TGTGCCAGCGAGTATGGCGGGACAGGGTTGACTGAAGCTTTCTTT	CASEYGGTGLTEAFF
15	.	TRBV3-1	TRBJ2-3	.	TGTGCCAGCAGCCTGGACATATCAGGGGCTGATACGCAGTATTTT	CASSLDISGADTQYF
16	few	TRBV6-1	TRBJ1-4	TRBD1	TGTGCCAGCAGTGAAGGCGGGGCAGGGGGGAATGAAAAACTGTTTTTT	CASSEGGAGGNEKLFF
16	.	TRBV7-2	TRBJ1-1	TRBD1	TGTGCCAGCAGCCCCCGACAGGGAGGTGTGTACACTGAAGCTTTCTTT	CASSPRQGGVYTEAFF
16	many	TRBV12-3/TRBV12-4	TRBJ1-6	.	TGTGCCAGCAGTTTGGAGTCAGCAGCCTATAATTCACCCCTCCACTTT	CASSLESAAYNSPLHF
14	.	TRBV11-2	TRBJ2-3	.	TGTGCCAGCAGCTTCGTGGGGAACACAGATACGCAGTATTTT	CASSFVGNTDTQYF
13	few	TRBV20-1	TRBJ2-1	TRBD2	TGCAGTGCTTGGCGGGGGGTATACAATGAGCAGTTCTTC	CSAWRGVYNEQFF
13	.	TRBV29-1	TRBJ2-7	.	TGCAGCGTTGTTTCCGGGGGCGACTACGAGCAGTACTTC	CSVVSGGDYEQYF
13	.	TRBV29-1	TRBJ1-2	.	TGCAGCGTTGGAGACAGGACTAACTATGGCTACACCTTC	CSVGDRTNYGYTF
17	.	TRBV7-8	TRBJ2-1	TRBD2	TGTGCCAGCAGCTTAGGGCTCCTAGCGGGGGGGGTAAATGAGCAGTTCTTC	CASSLGLLAGGVNEQFF
14	few	TRBV10-3	TRBJ2-3	.	TGTGCCATCAGTGAGTCGACGGGTGCAGATACGCAGTATTTT	CAISESTGADTQYF
16	few	TRBV27	TRBJ2-7	.	TGTGCCAGCAGTTTAATTGCCGATTACAATTTCTACGAGCAGTACTTC	CASSLIADYNFYEQYF
16	many	TRBV3-1	TRBJ2-1	TRBD1	TGTGCCAGCAGCCAAGTATGGCAGGGGGCGAAGAATGAGCAGTTCTTC	CASSQVWQGAKNEQFF
15	.	TRBV10-3	TRBJ2-5	TRBD2	TGTGCCATCAGGACTAGCGGGGAGGTTGTAGAGACCCAGTACTTC	CAIRTSGEVVETQYF
17	.	TRBV11-3	TRBJ2-3	.	TGTGCCAGCAGCTTAGGCGGCAGGGGAGGTGGCACAGATACGCAGTATTTT	CASSLGGRGGGTDTQYF
18	.	TRBV29-1	TRBJ2-1	.	TGCAGCACAACACCCAGGATCGCAAATCCAGTCTCCTACAATGAGCAGTTCTTC	CSTTPRIANPVSYNEQFF
16	few	TRBV19	TRBJ1-5	.	TGTGCCAGTAGTATAGATCAACAGGAACCCGGTCAGCCCCAGCATTTT	CASSIDQQEPGQPQHF
11	many	TRBV11-2	TRBJ2-1	.	TGTGCCAGCAGCCCGGGGGTTGAGCAGTTCTTC	CASSPGVEQFF
12	few	TRBV29-1	TRBJ2-5	.	TGCGCCGAGCGAGTAGCCGGAGAGACCCAGTACTTC	CAERVAGETQYF
14	many	TRBV3-1	TRBJ1-2	.	TGTGCCAGCAGCCAAACTAGACAGAGCTATGGCTACACCTTC	CASSQTRQSYGYTF
15	few	TRBV7-6	TRBJ2-5	TRBD1	TGTGCCAGCAGCTTAGGGGGACAGGGTTCAGAGACCCAGTACTTC	CASSLGGQGSETQYF
15	.	TRBV20-1	TRBJ1-5	.	TGCAGTGCTAGAGTCAGCCGTGTAATCAATCAGCCCCAGCATTTT	CSARVSRVINQPQHF
14	.	TRBV10-3	TRBJ2-1	.	TGTGCCATGGGACCGGGACGGGGTACAAATGAGCAGTTCTTC	CAMGPGRGTNEQFF
14	many	TRBV4-1	TRBJ2-5	TRBD1	TGCGCCAGCAGCCAGCCAGGGGGAGTAGAGACCCAGTACTTC	CASSQPGGVETQYF
13	.	TRBV10-3	TRBJ1-1	.	TGTGCCATCAGGGACAGAGAAAACACTGAAGCTTTCTTT	CAIRDRENTEAFF
18	few	TRBV3-1	TRBJ2-6	TRBD2	TGTGCCAGCAGCCAAGAAGACCGGGGGGACTCTGGGGCCAACGTCCTGACTTTC	CASSQEDRGDSGANVLTF
16	many	TRBV2	TRBJ2-3	.	TGTGCCAGCAGTGACAAACCAGGGGCGCTTTCAGATACGCAGTATTTT	CASSDKPGALSDTQYF
13	many	TRBV30	TRBJ2-3	.	TGTGCCTGGAGTTGGGACAGCACAGATACGCAGTATTTT	CAWSWDSTDTQYF
17	many	TRBV6-6	TRBJ2-1	.	TGTGCCAGCAGTTACCGACCGCCTACATGGGGTCGCAATGAGCAGTTCTTC	CASSYRPPTWGRNEQFF
13	many	TRBV5-5	TRBJ2-7	.	TGTGCCAGCAGGAATACCCCCGGCAACGAGCAGTACTTC	CASRNTPGNEQYF
15	.	TRBV7-3	TRBJ2-2	.	TGTGCCAGCAGCTCGGACACAGTGAACACCGGGGAGCTGTTTTTT	CASSSDTVNTGELFF
13	many	TRBV30	TRBJ1-1	.	TGTGCCTGGAGACTGGGACTGAACACTGAAGCTTTCTTT	CAWRLGLNTEAFF
15	few	TRBV11-2	TRBJ2-5	TRBD2	TGTGCCAGCAGATCTAGCGGGGGGTACCAAGAGACCCAGTACTTC	CASRSSGGYQETQYF
13	few	TRBV20-1	TRBJ2-2	.	TGCAGTGCCCTCCCCTCCCACACCGGGGAGCTGTTTTTT	CSALPSHTGELFF
16	.	TRBV7-9	TRBJ2-5	.	TGTGCCAGCAGCTTAGCGGGATCGGGTATAGGGGAGACCCAGTACTTC	CASSLAGSGIGETQYF
16	many	TRBV2	TRBJ2-1	TRBD1	TGTGCCAGCAGTCCGGGACAGGGGCCCTCCTACAATGAGCAGTTCTTC	CASSPGQGPSYNEQFF
17	few	TRBV3-1	TRBJ2-6	.	TGTGCCAGCAGCCAAACAGGGAGACTGTCTGGGGCCAACGTCCTGACTTTC	CASSQTGRLSGANVLTF
14	.	TRBV19	TRBJ1-5	.	TGTGCCAGTACCGCCCCATACGGAAATCAGCCCCAGCATTTT	CASTAPYGNQPQHF
13	many	TRBV30	TRBJ2-5	TRBD1	TGTGCCTGGAGGACAGGGGGCGTCGAGACCCAGTACTTC	CAWRTGGVETQYF
13	.	TRBV29-1	TRBJ2-7	.	TGCAGCGCTTCAGCTGGTAACTCCTACGAGCAGTACTTC	CSASAGNSYEQYF
13	many	TRBV2	TRBJ2-1	.	TGTGCCAGCAGGGTTCACGGGGCAGGTGAGCAGTTCTTC	CASRVHGAGEQFF
14	.	TRBV20-1	TRBJ2-1	TRBD2	TGCAGTGCTAAGACTAGCGGGAGGGTAAATGAGCAGTTCTTC	CSAKTSGRVNEQFF
14	many	TRBV2	TRBJ2-2	.	TGTGCCAGCAGTGTTACAGCAAACACCGGGGAGCTGTTTTTT	CASSVTANTGELFF
18	once	TRBV10-3	TRBJ2-2	TRBD2	TGTGCCATCAGTGGGATTCTAGCGGGGGCCGCGAACACCGGGGAGCTGTTTTTT	CAISGILAGAANTGELFF